This is a list of T cell receptor beta chains from one sample in a study of T cells in Graves' hyperthyroidism and ophthalmopathy. TCRdb used MiXCR to reprocess the multiplex PCR reads, holding one entry per CDR3 protein. The data show a few hundred thousand distinct CDR3 sequences, around 46% seen once. Sequenced material: peripheral blood or thyroid tissue (not recorded which). The origin of the receptors is a woman younger than 30 with Graves' hyperthyroidism. CDR3s include the opening cysteine and the closing phenylalanine or tryptophan. The order of the fields is J gene, clone size, D gene, V gene, CDR3 protein, CDR3 DNA. D genes are given only for firm matches. For some rows the clone size is stated as once, few or many, or as a class when expanded; others skip it.

J: TRBJ1-3; size: NA; D: NA; V: TRBV9; CDR3: CASSVSAGTLNTIYF; DNA: TGTGCCAGCAGCGTATCGGCAGGGACTCTGAACACCATATATTTT
J: TRBJ1-6; size: NA; D: TRBD1; V: TRBV12-3/TRBV12-4; CDR3: CASSQDLGVWDRAPSSPLHF; DNA: TGTGCCAGCAGTCAAGATCTCGGGGTATGGGACAGGGCGCCCAGTTCACCCCTCCACTTT
J: TRBJ2-7; size: many; D: TRBD1; V: TRBV20-1; CDR3: CSARELGQAHYYEQYF; DNA: TGCAGTGCTAGAGAGTTAGGACAGGCCCACTACTACGAGCAGTACTTC
J: TRBJ2-7; size: many; D: NA; V: TRBV4-1; CDR3: CASSPRTGVHEQYF; DNA: TGCGCCAGCAGCCCCCGGACTGGGGTCCACGAGCAGTACTTC
J: TRBJ1-1; size: NA; D: NA; V: TRBV7-9; CDR3: CASSKLAGISEAFF; DNA: TGTGCCAGCAGCAAACTAGCGGGGATCTCTGAAGCTTTCTTT
J: TRBJ2-7; size: many; D: NA; V: TRBV20-1; CDR3: CSARVGSVDYEQYF; DNA: TGCAGTGCTAGAGTTGGGTCGGTGGACTACGAGCAGTACTTC
J: TRBJ2-7; size: many; D: NA; V: TRBV20-1; CDR3: CSAQTNYEQYF; DNA: TGCAGTGCTCAGACTAACTACGAGCAGTACTTC
J: TRBJ1-2; size: NA; D: TRBD1; V: TRBV25-1; CDR3: CASVNRGPNYGYTF; DNA: TGTGCCAGCGTTAACAGGGGCCCTAACTATGGCTACACCTTC
J: TRBJ2-3; size: NA; D: NA; V: TRBV24-1; CDR3: CATSDPAEGRTDTQYF; DNA: TGTGCCACCAGTGATCCCGCGGAGGGGCGGACAGATACGCAGTATTTT
J: TRBJ2-7; size: few; D: TRBD2; V: TRBV13; CDR3: CASSPLGTSGSNEQYF; DNA: TGTGCCAGCAGCCCGTTAGGGACTAGCGGGAGCAATGAGCAGTACTTC
J: TRBJ1-2; size: few; D: NA; V: TRBV7-8; CDR3: CASSPQTGRNYGYTF; DNA: TGTGCCAGCAGCCCCCAGACAGGAAGGAACTATGGCTACACCTTC
J: TRBJ2-1; size: NA; D: TRBD1; V: TRBV7-2; CDR3: CASRLTGGAQFF; DNA: TGTGCCAGCAGGCTGACAGGGGGCGCGCAGTTCTTC
J: TRBJ1-2; size: once; D: NA; V: TRBV18; CDR3: CASSPLAKTSYGYTF; DNA: TGTGCCAGCTCACCTCTTGCGAAAACGAGCTATGGCTACACCTTC
J: TRBJ2-3; size: few; D: NA; V: TRBV20-1; CDR3: CSAMSGGGRDTQYF; DNA: TGCAGTGCCATGAGCGGAGGGGGAAGAGATACGCAGTATTTT
J: TRBJ2-2; size: NA; D: TRBD1; V: TRBV10-3; CDR3: CAIRSLAPGQMNTGELFF; DNA: TGTGCCATCAGATCACTGGCCCCGGGACAGATGAACACCGGGGAGCTGTTTTTT
J: TRBJ1-1; size: NA; D: TRBD1; V: TRBV9; CDR3: CASSVSFGTGGTEAFF; DNA: TGTGCCAGCAGCGTTAGCTTTGGGACAGGGGGAACTGAAGCTTTCTTT
J: TRBJ2-1; size: NA; D: NA; V: TRBV24-1; CDR3: CATSDSTLGTYNEQFF; DNA: TGTGCCACCAGTGATTCGACACTGGGAACCTACAATGAGCAGTTCTTC
J: TRBJ2-7; size: NA; D: NA; V: TRBV29-1; CDR3: CSVERGRTYEQYF; DNA: TGCAGCGTTGAAAGAGGGAGGACCTACGAGCAGTACTTC
J: TRBJ1-3; size: once; D: NA; V: TRBV9; CDR3: CASSVGPRGPGNTIYF; DNA: TGTGCCAGCAGCGTAGGACCTCGGGGGCCTGGAAACACCATATATTTT
J: TRBJ1-6; size: NA; D: NA; V: TRBV5-1; CDR3: CASQRNGNSPLHF; DNA: TGCGCCAGCCAACGTAACGGGAATTCACCCCTCCACTTT
J: TRBJ2-7; size: many; D: TRBD1; V: TRBV7-9; CDR3: CASSLGTLDRGFYEQYF; DNA: TGTGCCAGCAGCTTAGGAACCCTGGACAGGGGGTTCTACGAGCAGTACTTC
J: TRBJ2-1; size: NA; D: NA; V: TRBV5-1; CDR3: CASSLELASSEQFF; DNA: TGCGCCAGCAGCTTGGAACTAGCCTCATCGGAGCAGTTCTTC
J: TRBJ1-2; size: NA; D: NA; V: TRBV11-2; CDR3: CASSPPIARSYTF; DNA: TGTGCCAGCAGCCCGCCGATAGCCAGAAGCTACACCTTC
J: TRBJ2-5; size: NA; D: NA; V: TRBV12-3/TRBV12-4; CDR3: CASRSGTRTDQPQYF; DNA: TGTGCCAGCAGGAGCGGGACACGGACAGATCAGCCCCAGTACTTC
J: TRBJ2-7; size: many; D: NA; V: TRBV29-1; CDR3: CSVFWGSSYEQYF; DNA: TGCAGCGTTTTCTGGGGGTCCTCCTACGAGCAGTACTTC
J: TRBJ2-7; size: NA; D: TRBD2; V: TRBV4-1; CDR3: CASSATPLTSGDYEQYF; DNA: TGTGCCAGCAGTGCTACCCCCCTGACTAGCGGGGACTACGAGCAGTACTTC
J: TRBJ1-4; size: NA; D: NA; V: TRBV20-1; CDR3: CSASQGHTTNEKLFF; DNA: TGCAGTGCTAGTCAGGGTCACACAACTAATGAAAAACTGTTTTTT
J: TRBJ1-3; size: many; D: NA; V: TRBV6-5; CDR3: CASRLDISSGNTIYF; DNA: TGTGCCAGCAGACTCGACATCAGCTCTGGAAACACCATATATTTT
J: TRBJ2-7; size: few; D: TRBD2; V: TRBV2; CDR3: CASSLDPARESYEQYF; DNA: TGTGCCAGCAGTTTGGATCCGGCGCGGGAGTCCTACGAGCAGTACTTC
J: TRBJ2-5; size: many; D: NA; V: TRBV4-1; CDR3: CASSRPGQRKYF; DNA: TGCGCCAGCAGCCGACCCGGACAGAGAAAGTACTTC
J: TRBJ2-1; size: NA; D: TRBD2; V: TRBV7-8; CDR3: CASSTRLAGVSEQFF; DNA: TGTGCCAGCAGCACCAGACTAGCGGGAGTCTCTGAGCAGTTCTTC
J: TRBJ1-2; size: NA; D: TRBD1; V: TRBV29-1; CDR3: CSSRTGGNYGYTF; DNA: TGCAGCTCAAGGACAGGGGGGAACTATGGCTACACCTTC
J: TRBJ1-5; size: many; D: NA; V: TRBV7-9; CDR3: CASSLGPGFNQPQHF; DNA: TGTGCCAGCAGCTTAGGTCCAGGTTTCAATCAGCCCCAGCATTTT
J: TRBJ1-2; size: NA; D: NA; V: TRBV29-1; CDR3: CSVEVPGGGYTF; DNA: TGCAGCGTTGAAGTCCCTGGAGGAGGCTACACCTTC
J: TRBJ2-5; size: NA; D: TRBD2; V: TRBV11-2; CDR3: CASSPAQGTRQETQYF; DNA: TGTGCCAGCAGCCCGGCGCAGGGGACTAGACAAGAGACCCAGTACTTC
J: TRBJ2-7; size: NA; D: TRBD2; V: TRBV19; CDR3: CASSISLAGGPTSYEQYF; DNA: TGTGCCAGTAGTATTTCACTAGCGGGAGGGCCTACCTCCTACGAGCAGTACTTC
J: TRBJ2-7; size: many; D: NA; V: TRBV4-1; CDR3: CASSRNSYEQYF; DNA: TGCGCCAGCAGCCGGAACTCCTACGAGCAGTACTTC
J: TRBJ1-2; size: NA; D: NA; V: TRBV5-1; CDR3: CASSLISGSGNTF; DNA: TGCGCCAGCAGCTTGATTAGCGGGAGTGGTAACACCTTC
J: TRBJ2-7; size: many; D: TRBD2; V: TRBV4-3; CDR3: CASSQGLAGGEQYF; DNA: TGCGCCAGCAGCCAAGGACTAGCGGGAGGCGAGCAGTACTTC
J: TRBJ1-5; size: NA; D: NA; V: TRBV7-3; CDR3: CASSLVGNEPQHF; DNA: TGTGCCAGCAGCTTGGTCGGCAATGAGCCCCAGCATTTT
J: TRBJ2-7; size: NA; D: NA; V: TRBV29-1; CDR3: CSASVSSGTEQYF; DNA: TGCAGCGCCTCCGTTTCTTCAGGGACTGAGCAGTACTTC
J: TRBJ1-2; size: NA; D: NA; V: TRBV11-2; CDR3: CASSLSTSDDVYGYTF; DNA: TGTGCCAGCAGCTTAAGTACCAGTGATGATGTCTATGGCTACACCTTC
J: TRBJ2-7; size: NA; D: TRBD2; V: TRBV7-2; CDR3: CASSLSGLAGDEQYF; DNA: TGTGCCAGCAGCTTATCCGGACTAGCGGGAGACGAGCAGTACTTC
J: TRBJ2-7; size: many; D: NA; V: TRBV20-1; CDR3: CSARGRGYQYYEQYF; DNA: TGCAGTGCTAGAGGCCGCGGCTACCAGTACTACGAGCAGTACTTC
J: TRBJ2-2; size: many; D: NA; V: TRBV7-3; CDR3: CASSHGLLGDTGELFF; DNA: TGTGCCAGCAGCCACGGACTGCTTGGGGACACCGGGGAGCTGTTTTTT
J: TRBJ1-2; size: many; D: TRBD1; V: TRBV15; CDR3: CATSGTAYGYTF; DNA: TGTGCCACCAGCGGGACAGCGTATGGCTACACCTTC
J: TRBJ2-5; size: NA; D: TRBD2; V: TRBV4-2; CDR3: CASSQVFGRAGETQYF; DNA: TGTGCCAGCAGCCAAGTATTCGGGAGGGCCGGGGAGACCCAGTACTTC
J: TRBJ2-7; size: NA; D: TRBD2; V: TRBV10-3; CDR3: CAISDRGSYEQYF; DNA: TGTGCCATCAGTGACCGCGGGAGTTACGAGCAGTACTTC
J: TRBJ2-7; size: NA; D: TRBD2; V: TRBV2; CDR3: CASSHVLAAYYEQYF; DNA: TGTGCCAGCAGCCACGTTCTAGCGGCGTACTACGAGCAGTACTTC
J: TRBJ1-1; size: NA; D: TRBD1; V: TRBV29-1; CDR3: CSVADRADMNTEAFF; DNA: TGCAGCGTCGCGGACAGGGCTGACATGAACACTGAAGCTTTCTTT
J: TRBJ1-2; size: many; D: NA; V: TRBV10-3; CDR3: CAISDGNYGYTF; DNA: TGTGCCATCAGTGACGGGAACTATGGCTACACCTTC
J: TRBJ1-3; size: NA; D: NA; V: TRBV7-9; CDR3: CASSFPGSRGNTIYF; DNA: TGTGCCAGCAGCTTCCCCGGCAGTCGTGGAAACACCATATATTTT
J: TRBJ1-2; size: NA; D: TRBD1; V: TRBV2; CDR3: CASSENPGQRNYGYTF; DNA: TGTGCCAGCAGTGAGAATCCGGGACAGAGAAACTATGGCTACACCTTC
J: TRBJ1-4; size: NA; D: NA; V: TRBV20-1; CDR3: CSAMTANEKLFF; DNA: TGCAGTGCTATGACAGCGAATGAAAAACTGTTTTTT
J: TRBJ1-6; size: many; D: NA; V: TRBV7-6; CDR3: CASGFSSYNSPLHF; DNA: TGTGCCAGCGGTTTTAGCTCCTATAATTCACCCCTCCACTTT